This TCR beta chain was captured in a study of shared clonotypes between healthy human individuals. Study observations and caveats: Memory subsets generally showed lower estimated richness than naive subsets. Represented genetic and exposure-history diversity was restricted by having few donors. Non-shared clonotypes had lower generation probabilities than clonotypes shared by all four sorted-subset donors.

Using immunoSEQ multiplex PCR, the repertoire was profiled, and TCRdb retains in-frame clones only, with some absent. This repertoire shows about 2.1 million clones, 90% to 95% found once; its top ten account for more than 1.5%. Concerning this clone itself: Its target is unknown.

Cells designated naive CD8 were CD45RO-negative and were positively selected for CCR7, with terminally differentiated effector memory CD45RA+ cells excluded. In germline, CDR1 is SNHLY, CDR2 FYNNEI. The V gene lost 3 bases and the J gene lost 6 bases, with 9 bases spanning the gap. This CDR3 region has 12 residues. The V gene is TRBV2, the J gene TRBJ2-7; D may be TRBD2 (5 bases). This receptor was obtained from a man between 18 and 35 years old in good health. Some clones in this sample may be carry-over from other donors' samples. Sequenced: naive CD8+ T cells from PBMCs. The CDR3 region has the DNA TGTGCCAGCAGTGATTTAGCGAGCGAGCAGTACTTC. This sequence encodes CASSDLASEQYF.